This T cell receptor (beta chain) was sequenced for a study of cytomegalovirus exposure and HLA in healthy donors. Findings and limits, study-wide: Among the most significant clusters, several appeared linked to common viral pathogens in a later analysis.

Concerning this clone: The target antigen is unknown.

60 Vbeta and 13 Jbeta primers were used in PCR. TCRdb's table, derived via immunoSEQ multiplex PCR, lists solely in-frame clones and lacks some. The sample includes about 200,000 clones, roughly 80% of them seen just once. The receptor comes from a middle-aged man in good health and CMV-seronegative. Sequencing input: PBMCs.

CDR3 coding DNA: TGTGCCAGTAGCCCGGGACTAGCAGTTGAGCAGTACTTC. Protein sequence: CASSPGLAVEQYF. V and J are TRBV19 and TRBJ2-7; 9 nucleotides align to TRBD2. The trim removed 6 bases at V and 7 bases at J, leaving 7 bases unmatched. The CDR3 sequence is 13 residues long. Germline assignment: CDR1 LNHDA and CDR2 SQIVND (reference sequence).